This T cell receptor (beta chain) came from a study of CD8+ T cells in alopecia areata. Study-wide points: An increase in clonality over normal scalp was evident in lesional scalp, especially alopecia totalis/universalis. Scalp samples also yield sequences from resident alphabeta T cells of normal skin.

As the sequencing template, cDNA was produced by extracting RNA and reverse transcribing it. This table comes from immunoSEQ multiplex PCR, and its TCRdb copy is limited to in-frame clones, with some not included. The sample contains 200,000 or so clones, roughly 44% of which appear only once. The treatment: oral pan-JAK inhibitor, 5-10 mg twice daily. Comment on this clone: Its antigen is unidentified.

The input for sequencing was CD4+ T cells sorted from blood, taken at approximately week 36, from a patient treated with tofacitinib. This receptor was identified in a human donor with alopecia areata.

CDR3 region: CASSPEGQGTQYF. CDR3 sequence (DNA): TGTGCCAGCAGCCCGGAGGGCCAGGGGACCCAGTACTTC. The rearrangement joins TRBV7-2 to TRBJ2-5; possible D gene TRBD2, 6 bases. This CDR3 has 13 amino acids. V was pared by 5 bases and J by 7 bases, with 14 bases between. Germline V CDR1 and CDR2: SGHTA, FQGNSA.